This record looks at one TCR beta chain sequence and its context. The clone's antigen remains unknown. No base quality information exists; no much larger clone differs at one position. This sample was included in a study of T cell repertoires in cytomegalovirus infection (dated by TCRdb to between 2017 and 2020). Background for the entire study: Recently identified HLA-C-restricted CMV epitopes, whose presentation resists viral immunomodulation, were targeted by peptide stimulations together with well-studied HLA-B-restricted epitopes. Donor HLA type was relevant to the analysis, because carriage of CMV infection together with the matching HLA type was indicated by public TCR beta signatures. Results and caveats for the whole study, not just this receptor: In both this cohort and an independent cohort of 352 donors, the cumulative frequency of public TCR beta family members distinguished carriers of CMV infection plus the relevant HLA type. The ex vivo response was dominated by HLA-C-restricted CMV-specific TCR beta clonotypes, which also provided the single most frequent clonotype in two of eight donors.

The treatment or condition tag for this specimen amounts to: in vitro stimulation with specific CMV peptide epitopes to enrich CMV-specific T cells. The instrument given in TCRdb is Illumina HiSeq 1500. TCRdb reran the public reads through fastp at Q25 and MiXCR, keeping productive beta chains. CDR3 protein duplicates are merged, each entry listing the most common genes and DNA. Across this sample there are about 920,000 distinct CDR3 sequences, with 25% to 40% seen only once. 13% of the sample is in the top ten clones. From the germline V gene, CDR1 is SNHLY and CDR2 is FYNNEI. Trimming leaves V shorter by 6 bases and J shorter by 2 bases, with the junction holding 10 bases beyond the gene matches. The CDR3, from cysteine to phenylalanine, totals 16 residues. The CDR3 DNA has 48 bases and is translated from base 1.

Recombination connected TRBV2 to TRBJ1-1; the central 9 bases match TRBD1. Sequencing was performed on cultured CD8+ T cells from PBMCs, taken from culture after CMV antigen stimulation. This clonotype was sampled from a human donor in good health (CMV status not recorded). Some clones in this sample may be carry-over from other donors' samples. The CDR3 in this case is CASRVTGGRRNTEAFF. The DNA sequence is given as TGTGCCAGCAGGGTTACAGGGGGCCGACGTAACACTGAAGCTTTCTTT.